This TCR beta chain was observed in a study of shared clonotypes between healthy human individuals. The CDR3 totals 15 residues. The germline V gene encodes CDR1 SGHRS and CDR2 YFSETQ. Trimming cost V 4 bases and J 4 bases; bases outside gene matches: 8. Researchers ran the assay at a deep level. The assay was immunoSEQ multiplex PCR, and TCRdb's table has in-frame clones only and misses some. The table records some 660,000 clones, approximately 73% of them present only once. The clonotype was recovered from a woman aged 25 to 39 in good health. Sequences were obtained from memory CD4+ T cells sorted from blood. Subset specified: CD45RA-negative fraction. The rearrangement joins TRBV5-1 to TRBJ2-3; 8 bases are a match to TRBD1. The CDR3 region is CASSQRQGPSDTQYF. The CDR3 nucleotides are TGCGCCAGCAGCCAAAGACAGGGGCCGTCAGATACGCAGTATTTT.